This T cell receptor beta chain was profiled in a study of T cell responses to AZD1222 COVID-19 vaccine (dated by TCRdb to 2020 to 2023). Regarding the research as a whole: A total of 230 to 250 trial participants underwent TCR sequencing, of whom 207 received two doses of AZD1222 and about 25 received two doses of the MenACWY control vaccine. Trial participants were enrolled by age into subgroups of 18-55, 56-69 and 70-plus years, and around 150, 29 and 61 TCR-sequenced participants, respectively, were included in these subgroups.

The CDR3 regions of human TCRbeta chains were analyzed by immunosequencing. The original pipeline was this. TCRs in the repertoires were matched against a reference library of SARS-CoV-2-specific TCRs that had been generated with the MIRA antigen-specificity platform. Breadth meant the fraction of unique TCRs that were SARS-CoV-2-associated, whereas depth meant the fraction of total T cells that were SARS-CoV-2-associated. Each spike-specific TCR was assigned to its reactive spike region and to a CD4 or CD8 class using the MIRA data. Log10-transformed breadth and depth values were compared by one-way ANOVA with Sidak's multiple comparisons tests. What TCRdb holds here is the immuneACCESS table cut down to in-frame rearrangements. Part of the clones is not present; checked against another copy, under half of the missing clones reflect an unresolved V gene, and the others are unexplained. The V and J calls and the clone size are those of that table, but D and trimming were determined from the DNA. This sample gives some 60,000 clones in total; around 80% of them show up just once. The top ten clones comprise over 3% of the sample.

The time point label, read with the paper, signifies: about 28 days (+/-7) after the second vaccine dose. AZD1222 recipients with second doses at about 4 weeks or about 12 weeks were pooled, because spike-specific TCR depth and breadth did not differ between schedules. Vaccinee samples were obtained from the UK trials COV001 and COV002, which included a single-blind randomized controlled phase 2/3 trial of AZD1222 (ChAdOx1 nCoV-19) in healthy adults. Trial participant PBMC samples were collected at day 0 and day 28 after the second dose for TCRbeta chain sequencing. Compared with germline, V lacks 4 bases and J lacks 3 bases; bases without a gene match: 9. CDR1 SGHVS and CDR2 FQNEAQ were looked up in the germline V gene. The CDR3 runs 17 residues from the cysteine to the phenylalanine. Only the CDR3 DNA stays, 51 bases, in frame from base 1. This clone came up a few times. No cognate antigen has been identified for it. Base qualities are not recorded, but no much larger clone differs from it by a single base.

Results and caveats for the whole study, not just this receptor: Because no day 14 peak-response samples were available, repertoires were characterized only after the peak T cell response. Participants were mostly white British and included more females than males, and it was suggested by the authors that clonal diversity may have been underestimated. Conclusions about previously exposed vaccinees are limited, since just six AZD1222 recipients were seropositive for SARS-CoV-2 at baseline. After two AZD1222 doses, both the breadth and the depth of spike-specific TCRs were significantly higher than at day 0 and than in MenACWY recipients. In the small 56-69-year group, the increase in depth fell short of significance, most likely because of low power. Nearly half of unique spike-specific TCRs reportedly recognized epitopes outside regions mutated in the B.1.351 and B.1.1.7 variants. The vaccine-associated CD4 TCRs covered the entire spike protein, and the dominant responses fell in regions 160-218 and 743-854.

Recombination connected TRBV7-8 to TRBJ2-2; a stretch of 9 junction bases matches TRBD2. The TCR originated in an adult who received the AZD1222 COVID-19 vaccine. The material sequenced was peripheral blood, taken 28 days after the second AZD1222 dose. This receptor has the CDR3 CASSWIVAGEYTGELFF. In nucleotide form, the sequence is TGTGCCAGCAGCTGGATTGTAGCGGGGGAGTACACCGGGGAGCTGTTTTTT.